Listed below are T cell receptor beta chains from one sample, sequenced in a study of shared clonotypes between healthy human individuals. Produced via immunoSEQ multiplex PCR; TCRdb's table is partial and in-frame only. The repertoire holds about 380,000 clones, with 96% as singletons. Source material: memory CD8+ T cells sorted from blood. The source of these receptors is a man aged 30 to 45 in good health. CDR3s include the opening cysteine and the closing phenylalanine or tryptophan. The D gene is left open where the match is weak. A clone size is listed for some rows: how often the clone was seen (once, few, many), or a class if it is expanded.

V,D,J,length,size,DNA,CDR3
TRBV29-1,-,TRBJ2-1,16,-,TGCAGCGTCGCCTCGGGTTGGGGCATGGTGAACAATGAGCAGTTCTTC,CSVASGWGMVNNEQFF
TRBV4-2,TRBD2,TRBJ2-7,14,-,TGTGCCAGCAGCCCGGGACTAGCGGAGTACGAGCAGTACTTC,CASSPGLAEYEQYF
TRBV9,-,TRBJ1-1,12,-,TGTGCCAGCAGCGCCCTGAGCACTGAAGCTTTCTTT,CASSALSTEAFF
TRBV28,TRBD1,TRBJ2-7,14,-,TGTGCCAGCAGTTTGGGACAGGGGTCCTACGAGCAGTACTTC,CASSLGQGSYEQYF
TRBV30,TRBD1,TRBJ1-5,13,-,TGTGCCTGGAGTCAACAGGGGAATCAGCCCCAGCATTTT,CAWSQQGNQPQHF
TRBV6-5,TRBD2,TRBJ2-5,14,-,TGTGCCAGCAGTTACTACGGGGGGGAAGAGACCCAGTACTTC,CASSYYGGEETQYF
TRBV29-1,-,TRBJ2-7,15,once,TGCAGCGTTAATCTCCGGGCAGGGATCTCCTACGAGCAGTACTTC,CSVNLRAGISYEQYF
TRBV18,TRBD1,TRBJ2-1,13,-,TGTGCCAGCTCACCAGACAGGGGCAATGAGCAGTTCTTC,CASSPDRGNEQFF
TRBV5-1,-,TRBJ2-1,15,once,TGCGCCAGCAGCTTGCCCGGGGGAGTATACAATGAGCAGTTCTTC,CASSLPGGVYNEQFF
TRBV7-9,-,TRBJ1-5,15,-,TGTGCCAGCAGCTTAAGGGAAAATAGCAATCAGCCCCAGCATTTT,CASSLRENSNQPQHF
TRBV30,TRBD1,TRBJ2-3,15,-,TGTGCCTGGAGTGTCGGGACAGGGAGCACAGATACGCAGTATTTT,CAWSVGTGSTDTQYF
TRBV18,TRBD2,TRBJ2-4,17,-,TGTGCCAGCTCACCACCGGCGACTAGCGGGGGGAGCGGGATTCAGTACTTC,CASSPPATSGGSGIQYF
TRBV7-3,-,TRBJ2-7,11,once,TGTGCCAGCAGCCCCTCCCACGAGCAGTACTTC,CASSPSHEQYF
TRBV7-9,-,TRBJ2-3,13,-,TGTGCCAGCAGCCCACGACCCACAGATACGCAGTATTTT,CASSPRPTDTQYF
TRBV28,TRBD2,TRBJ2-2,16,-,TGTGCCAGCAGTCTTCGACTAGCGGGGGGGACCGGGGAGCTGTTTTTT,CASSLRLAGGTGELFF
TRBV29-1,-,TRBJ1-1,12,once,TGCAGCGTTGAAAGGGGTCGCACTGAAGCTTTCTTT,CSVERGRTEAFF
TRBV30,-,TRBJ2-1,12,-,TGTGCCGGGCTTGTCTCCTACAATGAGCAGTTCTTC,CAGLVSYNEQFF